Listed below are T cell receptor beta chains from one sample, sequenced in a study of molecular identifiers for immune sequencing clone quantification. One entry per CDR3 protein, called by TCRdb with MiXCR from the PCR reads. The repertoire holds 550,000 to 750,000 distinct CDR3 sequences, with 20% as singletons. Sequencing input: naive CD8+ T cells from blood, with Jurkat cell RNA spiked in. The origin of the receptors is a human donor in good health. Some libraries in this study had Jurkat cell RNA spiked in. CDR3s include the opening cysteine and the closing phenylalanine or tryptophan. D genes are given only for firm matches. Size tells how often a clone was seen (once, few, many) or the class of an expanded clone, and some rows leave it out.

V: TRBV24-1; D: TRBD1; J: TRBJ1-5; size: many; DNA: TGTGCCACCAGTGCAGGGGGCGATCAGCCCCAGCATTTT; CDR3: CATSAGGDQPQHF
V: TRBV27; D: -; J: TRBJ1-1; size: many; DNA: TGTGCCAGCAGAATACAAGTGAACACTGAAGCTTTCTTT; CDR3: CASRIQVNTEAFF
V: TRBV28; D: TRBD2; J: TRBJ2-7; size: many; DNA: TGTGCCAGCAGTCTCCAATACGGGCGGGAGGCCACCTACGAGCAGTACTTC; CDR3: CASSLQYGREATYEQYF
V: TRBV5-4; D: -; J: TRBJ2-3; size: many; DNA: TGTGCCAGCAGCTTTGGGGCTAGCCACACAGATACGCAGTATTTT; CDR3: CASSFGASHTDTQYF
V: TRBV4-3; D: -; J: TRBJ1-1; size: once; DNA: TGCGCCAGCAGCCAAGATTGGAGGGGGAACACTGAAGCTTTCTTT; CDR3: CASSQDWRGNTEAFF
V: TRBV27; D: TRBD1; J: TRBJ2-6; size: many; DNA: TGTGCCAGCAGTTATACAGGGGGCGCTGGGGCCAACGTCCTGACTTTC; CDR3: CASSYTGGAGANVLTF
V: TRBV5-1; D: TRBD1; J: TRBJ1-1; size: many; DNA: TGCGCCAGCAGAGGGACAGGGGCTGAAGCTTTCTTT; CDR3: CASRGTGAEAFF
V: TRBV4-3; D: TRBD2; J: TRBJ2-1; size: few; DNA: TGCGCCAGCAGCCCTACTGCCGGGACTAGCGGGAACTACAATGAGCAGTTCTTC; CDR3: CASSPTAGTSGNYNEQFF
V: TRBV30; D: -; J: TRBJ2-2; size: few; DNA: TGTGCCTGGTCCGGGACGGCGAACACCGGGGAGCTGTTTTTT; CDR3: CAWSGTANTGELFF
V: TRBV12-3/TRBV12-4; D: -; J: TRBJ2-2; size: many; DNA: TGTGCCAGCAGTATAACCGGGTTTAGGTCGAACACCGGGGAGCTGTTTTTT; CDR3: CASSITGFRSNTGELFF
V: TRBV28; D: TRBD2; J: TRBJ2-2; size: few; DNA: TGTGCCAGCAGTACGACCCTCAATAGCGGGATTAACACCGGGGAGCTGTTTTTT; CDR3: CASSTTLNSGINTGELFF
V: TRBV19; D: TRBD1; J: TRBJ1-6; size: few; DNA: TGTGCCAGTGGGGACAGGGGGCGGGGATCACCCCTCCACTTT; CDR3: CASGDRGRGSPLHF
V: TRBV6-1; D: -; J: TRBJ2-3; size: few; DNA: TGTGCCAGCAGTGAACTCGGCGGGACCCCCGCAGATACGCAGTATTTT; CDR3: CASSELGGTPADTQYF
V: TRBV29-1; D: -; J: TRBJ2-2; size: many; DNA: TGCAGCGTTGTCGGTGGGGCTGGGGAGCTGTTTTTT; CDR3: CSVVGGAGELFF
V: TRBV6-2/TRBV6-3; D: -; J: TRBJ2-6; size: many; DNA: TGTGCCAGCAATTATGAGGTATTGGGCTCTGGGGCCAACGTCCTGACTTTC; CDR3: CASNYEVLGSGANVLTF
V: TRBV4-3; D: TRBD2; J: TRBJ2-3; size: many; DNA: TGCGCCAGCAGCCAAGCGTACCCGCAGCGGGAAGGCCCAGATACGCAGTATTTT; CDR3: CASSQAYPQREGPDTQYF
V: TRBV20-1; D: -; J: TRBJ2-3; size: few; DNA: TGCAGTGCTAGAGATCTTCGGTGGGCAGATACGCAGTATTTT; CDR3: CSARDLRWADTQYF
V: TRBV21-1; D: -; J: TRBJ2-3; size: -; DNA: TGTGCCAGCAGCAAAGACCGGGACACCGAAGATACGCAGTATTTT; CDR3: CASSKDRDTEDTQYF
V: TRBV20-1; D: -; J: TRBJ1-2; size: -; DNA: TGCAGTGCTCTTACCCCCGGGGGTGTGGGCTATGGCTACACCTTC; CDR3: CSALTPGGVGYGYTF
V: TRBV27; D: -; J: TRBJ1-1; size: many; DNA: TGTGCCAGCAGTTTAATGTTTGACACCGGTGAAGCTTTCTTT; CDR3: CASSLMFDTGEAFF
V: TRBV27; D: -; J: TRBJ1-3; size: few; DNA: TGTGCCAGCAGTTTGCATGTGGGGGCTGGAAACACCATATATTTT; CDR3: CASSLHVGAGNTIYF
V: TRBV20-1; D: -; J: TRBJ1-4; size: -; DNA: TGCAGTGCTAGAGAGCCGGTGGATAATGAAAAACTGTTTTTT; CDR3: CSAREPVDNEKLFF
V: TRBV27; D: -; J: TRBJ2-5; size: many; DNA: TGTGCCAGCAGTCGGACGGCCCTCGAGACCCAGTACTTC; CDR3: CASSRTALETQYF
V: TRBV20-1; D: -; J: TRBJ1-1; size: -; DNA: TGCAGTGCTAGAGTTGGGATCGTGAGCTACACTGAAGCTTTCTTT; CDR3: CSARVGIVSYTEAFF
V: TRBV12-3/TRBV12-4; D: TRBD2; J: TRBJ2-3; size: many; DNA: TGTGCCAGCAGTCCAGGGACTAGCGGGAGTTTCCCAGATACGCAGTATTTT; CDR3: CASSPGTSGSFPDTQYF
V: TRBV7-2; D: -; J: TRBJ2-3; size: many; DNA: TGTGCCAGCAGCTTAAACCCAGATATGGCCCCCACAGATACGCAGTATTTT; CDR3: CASSLNPDMAPTDTQYF
V: TRBV7-9; D: -; J: TRBJ1-1; size: many; DNA: TGTGCCAGCAGCTCGGGAGTAAACACTGAAGCTTTCTTT; CDR3: CASSSGVNTEAFF
V: TRBV4-3; D: -; J: TRBJ1-1; size: many; DNA: TGCGCCAGCAGCCAAGGGGCAGACAACGCTTTCTTT; CDR3: CASSQGADNAFF
V: TRBV6-2/TRBV6-3; D: -; J: TRBJ2-7; size: many; DNA: TGTGCCAGCGCCCGGGACCCCCGGACGGGCGAGCAGTACTTC; CDR3: CASARDPRTGEQYF
V: TRBV29-1; D: -; J: TRBJ1-1; size: many; DNA: TGCAGCGAGGGGGACCCGAACACTGAAGCTTTCTTT; CDR3: CSEGDPNTEAFF
V: TRBV12-3/TRBV12-4; D: -; J: TRBJ1-4; size: many; DNA: TGTGCCAGCAGCCAGAGTAATGCCCAGGAAAAACTGTTTTTT; CDR3: CASSQSNAQEKLFF
V: TRBV28; D: TRBD1; J: TRBJ2-5; size: many; DNA: TGTGCCAGCAGACAAACAGGGGGCGGGGAGACCCAGTACTTC; CDR3: CASRQTGGGETQYF
V: TRBV5-1; D: -; J: TRBJ2-2; size: many; DNA: TGCGCCAGCAGCTTAATAACGGGGACGGAGCTGTTTTTT; CDR3: CASSLITGTELFF
V: TRBV14; D: -; J: TRBJ2-5; size: -; DNA: TGTGCCAGCAGCGAAGGAGCTTACTATACCCAGTACTTC; CDR3: CASSEGAYYTQYF
V: TRBV4-1; D: -; J: TRBJ1-5; size: many; DNA: TGCGCCAGCAGCCAAGTAGGTGATGGTCGGCCCCAGCATTTT; CDR3: CASSQVGDGRPQHF
V: TRBV30; D: -; J: TRBJ1-1; size: -; DNA: TGTGCCTGGAGTGGGACAATGAACACTGAAGCTTTCTTT; CDR3: CAWSGTMNTEAFF
V: TRBV25-1; D: -; J: TRBJ2-5; size: -; DNA: TGTGCCAGCAGTGAGTGGCAGGTGGAGACCCAGTACTTC; CDR3: CASSEWQVETQYF
V: TRBV6-6; D: -; J: TRBJ1-2; size: once; DNA: TGTGCCAGCAGTTACTCGAAGTTGCGCTTCGATAACTATGGCTACACCTTC; CDR3: CASSYSKLRFDNYGYTF
V: TRBV30; D: TRBD2; J: TRBJ2-7; size: few; DNA: TGTGCCTGGAGTGCTTTCCCCCTACTAGCGGGAGGCTACGAGCAGTACTTC; CDR3: CAWSAFPLLAGGYEQYF
V: TRBV27; D: -; J: TRBJ1-2; size: many; DNA: TGTGCCAGCAGTTCCCTGACAAGCTCCTATGGCTACACCTTC; CDR3: CASSSLTSSYGYTF
V: TRBV12-3/TRBV12-4; D: TRBD1; J: TRBJ2-7; size: many; DNA: TGTGCCAGCAGTTTAGAGACAGGGATCTACGAGCAGTACTTC; CDR3: CASSLETGIYEQYF
V: TRBV6-2/TRBV6-3; D: -; J: TRBJ2-7; size: -; DNA: TGTGCCAGCACCGGCGGTTTTGATGGGAGCTCCTACGAGCAGTACTTC; CDR3: CASTGGFDGSSYEQYF
V: TRBV7-9; D: -; J: TRBJ2-3; size: many; DNA: TGTGCCAGCAGCTTATTTCAGGGATCAGATACGCAGTATTTT; CDR3: CASSLFQGSDTQYF
V: TRBV7-6; D: -; J: TRBJ2-3; size: many; DNA: TGTGCCAGCAGCTTAGGGGACCGACGAGATACGCAGTATTTT; CDR3: CASSLGDRRDTQYF
V: TRBV7-9; D: -; J: TRBJ2-2; size: -; DNA: TGTGCCGGCAGCTTAGGCTTATCCGGGGAGCTGTTTTTT; CDR3: CAGSLGLSGELFF
V: TRBV3-1; D: TRBD2; J: TRBJ2-5; size: many; DNA: TGTGCCAGCAGCCAAGATCGAGCGGGGGGGCCGATGGAGACCCAGTACTTC; CDR3: CASSQDRAGGPMETQYF
V: TRBV27; D: -; J: TRBJ1-5; size: -; DNA: TGTGCCAGCAGTACCTTGGGTCAGCCCCAGCATTTT; CDR3: CASSTLGQPQHF
V: TRBV12-5; D: TRBD1; J: TRBJ2-2; size: many; DNA: TGTGCTAGTGGTCCGCCGGGACAGGGGTTCACCGGGGAGCTGTTTTTT; CDR3: CASGPPGQGFTGELFF
V: TRBV28; D: -; J: TRBJ1-3; size: -; DNA: TGTGCCAGCAGTCCTAGAACGAGCTCTGAAAACACCATATATTTT; CDR3: CASSPRTSSENTIYF
V: TRBV4-3; D: -; J: TRBJ2-1; size: -; DNA: TGCGCCAGCAGCCAAGATGGGACCCACAATGGGCAGTTCTTC; CDR3: CASSQDGTHNGQFF
V: TRBV6-1; D: -; J: TRBJ2-5; size: many; DNA: TGTGCCAGCAGTGAATGGAGAGGGACGGGAGAGACCCAGTACTTC; CDR3: CASSEWRGTGETQYF
V: TRBV7-9; D: TRBD1; J: TRBJ1-1; size: many; DNA: TGTGCCAGCAGCTGGTGGGCGGGACAGGGGATGAACACTGAAGCTTTCTTT; CDR3: CASSWWAGQGMNTEAFF
V: TRBV4-3; D: -; J: TRBJ2-1; size: many; DNA: TGCGCCAGCAGCCAAGAGAGGGCGGCTAGCCGATACTCCTACAATGAGCAGTTCTTC; CDR3: CASSQERAASRYSYNEQFF
V: TRBV5-6; D: -; J: TRBJ2-1; size: -; DNA: TGTGCCAGCAGCTCAGGGGCGGGAGCCTACAATGAGCAGTTCTTC; CDR3: CASSSGAGAYNEQFF